A selection of T cell receptor beta chains follows, all from one sample in a study of T cell responses to AZD1222 COVID-19 vaccine. Data came from immunoSEQ multiplex PCR; TCRdb stores just in-frame clones and leaves some out. The sample lists around 120,000 clones; more than 70% were seen once. The sequences come from peripheral blood, collected 28 days after the second AZD1222 dose. The receptors here all came from an adult who received the AZD1222 COVID-19 vaccine. Each CDR3 is given with its conserved first and last residue. D genes are given only for firm matches. The size field is filled for only some rows; it gives once, few, many or a size class.

clone size	D gene	V gene	J gene	CDR3 DNA	CDR3 protein
-	TRBD1	TRBV7-3	TRBJ2-7	TGTGCCAGCAGCCCGACAGGGGAGGTCTACGAGCAGTACTTC	CASSPTGEVYEQYF
-	-	TRBV18	TRBJ2-7	TGTGCCAGCTCACCCGGATACGAGCAGTACTTC	CASSPGYEQYF
-	-	TRBV28	TRBJ2-7	TGTGCCAGCAGTTCCCGGGCCTACGAGCAGTACTTC	CASSSRAYEQYF
-	-	TRBV4-1	TRBJ2-7	TGCGCCAGCAGCCAAGAATGGTCCTACGAGCAGTACTTC	CASSQEWSYEQYF
-	TRBD1	TRBV6-2/TRBV6-3	TRBJ1-5	TGTGCCAGCAGTTACTTTACCGGGACAGGGGGTGAGAGCAATCAGCCCCAGCATTTT	CASSYFTGTGGESNQPQHF
-	-	TRBV28	TRBJ2-1	TGTGCCAGCAGTAAGTTTAATGAGCAGTTCTTC	CASSKFNEQFF
-	-	TRBV28	TRBJ1-1	TGTGCCAGCAAAGAGCTGAGGGTCCCTGAAGCTTTCTTT	CASKELRVPEAFF
-	-	TRBV18	TRBJ2-5	TGTGCCAGCGCCACACAACGGGTGGGGACCCAGTACTTC	CASATQRVGTQYF
-	-	TRBV7-3	TRBJ1-2	TGTGCCAGCAGCTTAGTGGGGGGATCGAGCGGCTACACCTTC	CASSLVGGSSGYTF
-	-	TRBV5-1	TRBJ2-1	TGCGCCAGCGCTAGAGACTTAGGCTCCTACAATGAGCAGTTCTTC	CASARDLGSYNEQFF
-	-	TRBV24-1	TRBJ1-2	TGTGCCACCAGTGTAGACAGCGCCGGTGGCTACACCTTC	CATSVDSAGGYTF
-	-	TRBV7-3	TRBJ2-2	TGTGCCAGCAGCTTAAGTCACACCGGGGAGCTGTTTTTT	CASSLSHTGELFF
-	-	TRBV28	TRBJ1-5	TGTGCCAGCAGTTTTTGGGGGGACAATCAGCCCCAGCATTTT	CASSFWGDNQPQHF
-	-	TRBV19	TRBJ2-3	TGTGCCAGTACCATGGATCCGTGGGCAGATACGCAGTATTTT	CASTMDPWADTQYF
-	TRBD1	TRBV19	TRBJ2-7	TGTGCCAGTAGTCCCAGGACAGGCTTAAACGAGCAGTACTTC	CASSPRTGLNEQYF
-	TRBD1	TRBV4-1	TRBJ2-7	TGCGCCAGCAGCCAAGGAGCCACAGGGGGGCAGTACTTC	CASSQGATGGQYF
-	TRBD1	TRBV11-1	TRBJ2-7	TGTGCCAGCAGCCCTAGACAGGGGCCACCCTACGAGCAGTACTTC	CASSPRQGPPYEQYF
-	-	TRBV19	TRBJ1-2	TGTGCCAGTAGTATCGGGCAACATTTGAACTATGGCTACACCTTC	CASSIGQHLNYGYTF
-	-	TRBV5-4	TRBJ2-2	TGTGCCAGCAGCCTCGGTGGCGGGGAGCTGTTTTTT	CASSLGGGELFF
-	-	TRBV18	TRBJ1-4	TGTGCCAGCTTTTGGAGGGTTGAAAAACTGTTTTTT	CASFWRVEKLFF
few	TRBD1	TRBV4-1	TRBJ1-4	TGCGCCAGCAGCCAAGTCGAGACAGGGGGAGAAAAACTGTTTTTT	CASSQVETGGEKLFF
few	-	TRBV30	TRBJ1-1	TGTGCCTGGAGTGTATTGTATGTGGCAGAGATGAACACTGAAGCTTTCTTT	CAWSVLYVAEMNTEAFF
-	TRBD1	TRBV6-2/TRBV6-3	TRBJ1-1	TGTGCCAGCAGTAAAGACAGGGTGGAAGCTTTCTTT	CASSKDRVEAFF
-	-	TRBV4-2	TRBJ1-3	TGTGCCAGCAGCCAAGGGCAGGGGACTGGAAACACCATATATTTT	CASSQGQGTGNTIYF
-	-	TRBV6-5	TRBJ1-3	TGTGCCAGCACTCCGAACTCTGGAAACACCATATATTTT	CASTPNSGNTIYF
-	TRBD1	TRBV7-6	TRBJ1-2	TGTGCCAGCAGCCCGAGGACAGGCGCCTTGGGGGGCTACACCTTC	CASSPRTGALGGYTF
-	TRBD2	TRBV7-9	TRBJ2-2	TGTGCCAGCAGCTCCGGACTAGCGGGGATCGGGGAGCTGTTTTTT	CASSSGLAGIGELFF
-	-	TRBV28	TRBJ2-5	TGTGCCAGCAGTCCGGATACCGGGACTCGCGAGACCCAGTACTTC	CASSPDTGTRETQYF
few	-	TRBV7-3	TRBJ2-1	TGTGCCAGCAGCGAAGCCAATGAGCAGTTCTTC	CASSEANEQFF
-	TRBD1	TRBV27	TRBJ2-1	TGTGCCAGCACAAAGGGACAGAACTACAATGAGCAGTTCTTC	CASTKGQNYNEQFF
-	TRBD1	TRBV28	TRBJ2-3	TGTGCCAGCAGTTTCGACAGGGGGGCAGATACGCAGTATTTT	CASSFDRGADTQYF
-	TRBD2	TRBV14	TRBJ2-7	TGTGCCAGCAGCCAACTAGCGGGAGTCTCACGGGAGCAGTACTTC	CASSQLAGVSREQYF
-	TRBD1	TRBV29-1	TRBJ2-1	TGCAGCGTCGGACAGGTAGGCGACAATGAGCAGTTCTTC	CSVGQVGDNEQFF
-	-	TRBV7-2	TRBJ1-4	TGTGCCAGCAGCTTTGCGCGGACCGATGAAAAACTGTTTTTT	CASSFARTDEKLFF
once	-	TRBV7-9	TRBJ1-5	TGTGCCAGCAGCTTAGCAGGACCGAATCAGCCCCAGCATTTT	CASSLAGPNQPQHF
-	-	TRBV2	TRBJ1-2	TGTGCCAGCATAGCACAGGGACTCTATGGCTACACCTTC	CASIAQGLYGYTF
-	-	TRBV18	TRBJ1-1	TGTGCCAGCTCAACCGGGCGGGTCACTGAAGCTTTCTTT	CASSTGRVTEAFF